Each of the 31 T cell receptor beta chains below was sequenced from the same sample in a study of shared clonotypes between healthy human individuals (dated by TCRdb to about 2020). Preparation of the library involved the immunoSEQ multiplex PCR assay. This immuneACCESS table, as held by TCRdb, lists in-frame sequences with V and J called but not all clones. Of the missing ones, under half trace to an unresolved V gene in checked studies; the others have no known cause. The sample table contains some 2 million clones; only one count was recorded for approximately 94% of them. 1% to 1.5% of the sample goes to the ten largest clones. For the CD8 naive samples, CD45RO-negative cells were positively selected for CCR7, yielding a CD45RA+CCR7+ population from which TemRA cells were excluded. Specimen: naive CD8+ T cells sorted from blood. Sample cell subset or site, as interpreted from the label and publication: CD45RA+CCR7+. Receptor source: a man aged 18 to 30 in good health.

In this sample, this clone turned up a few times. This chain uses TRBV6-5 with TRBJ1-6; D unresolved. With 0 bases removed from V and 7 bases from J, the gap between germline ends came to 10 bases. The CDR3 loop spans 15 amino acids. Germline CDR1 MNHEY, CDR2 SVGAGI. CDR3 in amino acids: CASSYSAGENSPLHF. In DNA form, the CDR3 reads TGTGCCAGCAGTTACTCGGCAGGAGAAAATTCACCCCTCCACTTT.

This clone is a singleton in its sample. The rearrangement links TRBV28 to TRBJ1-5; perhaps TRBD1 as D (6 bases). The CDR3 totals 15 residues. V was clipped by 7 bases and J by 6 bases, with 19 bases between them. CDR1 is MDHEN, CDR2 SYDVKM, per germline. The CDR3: CASKPGDLGSQPQHF. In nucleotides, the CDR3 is TGTGCCAGCAAACCAGGGGATTTAGGTAGTCAGCCCCAGCATTTT. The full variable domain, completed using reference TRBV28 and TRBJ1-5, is DVKVTQSSRYLVKRTGEKVFLECVQDMDHENMFWYRQDPGLGLRLIYFSYDVKMKEKGDIPEGYSVSREKKERFSLILESASTNQTSMYLCASKPGDLGSQPQHFGDGTRLSIL.

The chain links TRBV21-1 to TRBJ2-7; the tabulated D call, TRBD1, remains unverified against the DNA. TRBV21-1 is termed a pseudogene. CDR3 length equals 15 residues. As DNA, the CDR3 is TGTGCCAGCAGCCCCCATAGACAGGCGGCCTACGAGCAGTACTTC. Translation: CASSPHRQAAYEQYF.

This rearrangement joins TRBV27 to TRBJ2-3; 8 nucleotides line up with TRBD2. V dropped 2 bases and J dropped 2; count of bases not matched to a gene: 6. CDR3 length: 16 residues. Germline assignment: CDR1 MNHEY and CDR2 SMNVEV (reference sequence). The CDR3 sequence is CASSLGIAGPTDTQYF. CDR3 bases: TGTGCCAGCAGTTTAGGTATAGCGGGGCCCACAGATACGCAGTATTTT.

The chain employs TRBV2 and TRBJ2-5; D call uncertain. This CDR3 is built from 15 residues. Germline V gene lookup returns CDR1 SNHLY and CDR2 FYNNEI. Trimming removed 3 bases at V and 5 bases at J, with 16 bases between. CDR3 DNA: TGTGCCAGCAGTGAGGGCAGCACTTTCGGGGAGACCCAGTACTTC. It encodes CASSEGSTFGETQYF.

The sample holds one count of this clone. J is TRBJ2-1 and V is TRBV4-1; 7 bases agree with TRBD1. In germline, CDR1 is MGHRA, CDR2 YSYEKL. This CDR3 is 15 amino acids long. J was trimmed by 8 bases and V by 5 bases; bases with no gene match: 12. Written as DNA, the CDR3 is TGCGCCAGCAGCTACTCCGGGACAGAATTCGATGAGCAGTTCTTC. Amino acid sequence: CASSYSGTEFDEQFF.

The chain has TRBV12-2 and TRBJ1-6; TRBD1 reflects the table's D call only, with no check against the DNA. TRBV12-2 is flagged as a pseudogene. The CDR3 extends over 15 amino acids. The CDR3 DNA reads TGTGCAAGTCGCTTAGGTGGGACAGCAGATTCACCCCTCCACTTT. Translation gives CASRLGGTADSPLHF.

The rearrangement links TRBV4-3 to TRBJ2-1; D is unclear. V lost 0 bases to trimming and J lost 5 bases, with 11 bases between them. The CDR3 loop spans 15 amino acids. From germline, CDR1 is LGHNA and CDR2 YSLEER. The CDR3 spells CASSQEWGLDNEQFF. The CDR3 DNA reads TGCGCCAGCAGCCAAGAATGGGGTTTGGACAATGAGCAGTTCTTC.

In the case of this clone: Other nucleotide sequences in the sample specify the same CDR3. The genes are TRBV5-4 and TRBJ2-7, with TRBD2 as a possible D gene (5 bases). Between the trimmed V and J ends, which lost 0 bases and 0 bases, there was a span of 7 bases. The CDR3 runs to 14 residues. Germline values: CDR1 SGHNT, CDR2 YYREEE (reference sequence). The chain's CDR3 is CASSLVGGSYEQYF. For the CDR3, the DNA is TGTGCCAGCAGCTTGGTAGGAGGCTCCTACGAGCAGTACTTC.

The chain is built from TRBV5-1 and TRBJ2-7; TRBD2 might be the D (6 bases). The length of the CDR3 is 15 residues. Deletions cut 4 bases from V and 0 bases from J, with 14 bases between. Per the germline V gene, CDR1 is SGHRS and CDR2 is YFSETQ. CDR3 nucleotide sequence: TGCGCCAGCAGCCCTGTAGCGGCCCACTCCTACGAGCAGTACTTC. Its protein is CASSPVAAHSYEQYF. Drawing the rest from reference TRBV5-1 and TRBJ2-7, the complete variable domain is KAGVTQTPRYLIKTRGQQVTLSCSPISGHRSVSWYQQTPGQGLQFLFEYFSETQRNKGNFPGRFSGRQFSNSRSEMNVSTLELGDSALYLCASSPVAAHSYEQYFGPGTRLTVT.

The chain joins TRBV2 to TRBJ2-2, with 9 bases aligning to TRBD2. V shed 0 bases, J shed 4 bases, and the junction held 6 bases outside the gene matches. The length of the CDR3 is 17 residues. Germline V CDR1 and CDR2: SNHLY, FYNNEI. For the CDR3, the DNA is TGTGCCAGCAGTGAAGCTCTAGCGGGGATGGGCACCGGGGAGCTGTTTTTT. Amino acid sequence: CASSEALAGMGTGELFF.

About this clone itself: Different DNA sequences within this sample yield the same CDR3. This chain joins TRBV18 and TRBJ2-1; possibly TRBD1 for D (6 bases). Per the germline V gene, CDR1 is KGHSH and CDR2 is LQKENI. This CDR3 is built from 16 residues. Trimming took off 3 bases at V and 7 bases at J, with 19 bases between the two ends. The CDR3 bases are TGTGCCAGCTCACCGAGGTTGAACAGGGTCGGGAATGAGCAGTTCTTC. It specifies CASSPRLNRVGNEQFF. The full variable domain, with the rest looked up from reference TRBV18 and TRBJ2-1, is NAGVMQNPRHLVRRRGQEARLRCSPMKGHSHVYWYRQLPEEGLKFMVYLQKENIIDESGMPKERFSAEFPKEGPSILRIQQVVRGDSAAYFCASSPRLNRVGNEQFFGPGTRLTVL.

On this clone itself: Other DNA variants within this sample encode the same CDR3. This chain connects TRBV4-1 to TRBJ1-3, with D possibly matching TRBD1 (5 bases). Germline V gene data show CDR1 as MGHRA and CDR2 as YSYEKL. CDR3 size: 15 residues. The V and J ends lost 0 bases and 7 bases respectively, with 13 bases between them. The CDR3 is CASSQERGSGNTIYF. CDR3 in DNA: TGCGCCAGCAGCCAAGAAAGGGGATCAGGGAACACCATATATTTT.

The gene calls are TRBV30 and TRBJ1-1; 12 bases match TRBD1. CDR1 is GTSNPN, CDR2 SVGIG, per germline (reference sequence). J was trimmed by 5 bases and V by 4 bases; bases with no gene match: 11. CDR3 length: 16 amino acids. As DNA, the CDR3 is TGTGCCTGGAAGCTCCGGGACAGGGGGCCGGTTACTGAAGCTTTCTTT. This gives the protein CAWKLRDRGPVTEAFF.

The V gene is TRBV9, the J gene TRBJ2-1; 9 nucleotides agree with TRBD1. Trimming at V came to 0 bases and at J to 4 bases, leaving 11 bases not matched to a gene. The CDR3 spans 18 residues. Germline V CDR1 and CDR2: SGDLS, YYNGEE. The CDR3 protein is CASSVGDPGQGAYNEQFF. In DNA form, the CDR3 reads TGTGCCAGCAGCGTAGGGGACCCGGGACAGGGCGCATACAATGAGCAGTTCTTC.

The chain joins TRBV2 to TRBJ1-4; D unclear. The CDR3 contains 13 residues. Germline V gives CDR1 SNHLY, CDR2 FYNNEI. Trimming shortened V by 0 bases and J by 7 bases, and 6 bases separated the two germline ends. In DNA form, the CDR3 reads TGTGCCAGCAGTGAAGCCCCGGGTGAAAAACTGTTTTTT. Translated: CASSEAPGEKLFF.

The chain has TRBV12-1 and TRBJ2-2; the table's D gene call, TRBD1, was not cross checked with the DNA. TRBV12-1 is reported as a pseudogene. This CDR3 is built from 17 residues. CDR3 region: CASSFVVGDRDTGELFF. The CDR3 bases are TGTGCCAGCAGCTTTGTGGTCGGCGACAGGGACACCGGGGAGCTGTTTTTT.

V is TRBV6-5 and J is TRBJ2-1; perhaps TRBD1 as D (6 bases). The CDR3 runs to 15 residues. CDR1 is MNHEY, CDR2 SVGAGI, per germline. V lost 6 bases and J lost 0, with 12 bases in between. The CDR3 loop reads CASRYRASSYNEQFF. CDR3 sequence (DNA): TGTGCCAGCAGATACAGGGCTAGCTCCTACAATGAGCAGTTCTTC.

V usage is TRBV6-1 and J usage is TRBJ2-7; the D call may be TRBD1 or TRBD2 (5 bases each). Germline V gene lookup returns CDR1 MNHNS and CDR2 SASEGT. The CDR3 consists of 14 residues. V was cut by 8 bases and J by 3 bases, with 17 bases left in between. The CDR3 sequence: CASDGAVRYYEQYF. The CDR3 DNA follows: TGTGCCAGCGACGGGGCCGTACGGTACTACGAGCAGTACTTC.

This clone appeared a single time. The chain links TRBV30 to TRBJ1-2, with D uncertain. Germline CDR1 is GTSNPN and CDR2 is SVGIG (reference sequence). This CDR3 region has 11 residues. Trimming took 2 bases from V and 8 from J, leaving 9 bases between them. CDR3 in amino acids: CAWSHLEGYTF. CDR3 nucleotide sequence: TGTGCCTGGAGTCATTTGGAGGGCTACACCTTC.

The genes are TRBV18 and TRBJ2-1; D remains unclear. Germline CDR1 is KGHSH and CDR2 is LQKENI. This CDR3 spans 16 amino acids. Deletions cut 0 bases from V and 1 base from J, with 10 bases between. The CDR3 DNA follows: TGTGCCAGCTCACCACCCGAGGAACCGTCCTACAATGAGCAGTTCTTC. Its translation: CASSPPEEPSYNEQFF.

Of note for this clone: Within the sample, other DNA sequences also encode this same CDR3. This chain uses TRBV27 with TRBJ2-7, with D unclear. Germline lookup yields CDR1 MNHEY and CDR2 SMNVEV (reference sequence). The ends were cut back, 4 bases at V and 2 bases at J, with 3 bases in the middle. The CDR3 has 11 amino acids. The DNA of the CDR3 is TGTGCCAGCAGTTCAGCCTACGAGCAGTACTTC. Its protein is CASSSAYEQYF.

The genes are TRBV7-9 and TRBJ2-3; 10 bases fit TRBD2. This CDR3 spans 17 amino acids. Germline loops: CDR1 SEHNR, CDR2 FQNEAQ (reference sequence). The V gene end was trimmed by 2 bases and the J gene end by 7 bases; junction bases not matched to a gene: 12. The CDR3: CASSLPSRGLAYHTQYF. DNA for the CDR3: TGTGCCAGCAGCTTACCCTCGAGGGGACTAGCGTACCATACGCAGTATTTT.

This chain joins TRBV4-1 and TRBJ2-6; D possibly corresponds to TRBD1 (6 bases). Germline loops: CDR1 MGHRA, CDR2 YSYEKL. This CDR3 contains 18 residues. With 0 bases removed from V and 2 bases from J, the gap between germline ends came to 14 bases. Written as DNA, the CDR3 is TGCGCCAGCAGCCAAGAGGATAACAGGGCAACTGGGGCCAACGTCCTGACTTTC. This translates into CASSQEDNRATGANVLTF.

CDR3 nucleotides: TGTGCCAGCAGTTACCTCCCAGGGGGTCAAGAGACCCAGTACTTC. Its protein product is CASSYLPGGQETQYF. The genes are TRBV6-5 and TRBJ2-5; 7 bases are shared with TRBD1. The trim removed 2 bases at V and 2 bases at J, leaving 5 bases unmatched. The CDR3 consists of 15 residues. Germline V gene lookup returns CDR1 MNHEY and CDR2 SVGAGI.

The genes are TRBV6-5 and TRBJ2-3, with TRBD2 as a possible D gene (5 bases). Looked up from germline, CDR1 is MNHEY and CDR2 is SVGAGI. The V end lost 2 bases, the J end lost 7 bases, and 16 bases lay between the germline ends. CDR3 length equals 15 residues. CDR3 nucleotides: TGTGCCAGCAGTTACGGCGCGGGCCTGGGTAATACGCAGTATTTT. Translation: CASSYGAGLGNTQYF.

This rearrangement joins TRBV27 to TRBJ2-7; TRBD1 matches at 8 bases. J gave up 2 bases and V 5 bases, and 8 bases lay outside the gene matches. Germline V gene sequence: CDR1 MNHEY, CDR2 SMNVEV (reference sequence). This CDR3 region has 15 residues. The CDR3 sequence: CASSSGQGITYEQYF. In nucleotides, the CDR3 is TGTGCCAGCAGTAGCGGACAGGGTATCACCTACGAGCAGTACTTC.

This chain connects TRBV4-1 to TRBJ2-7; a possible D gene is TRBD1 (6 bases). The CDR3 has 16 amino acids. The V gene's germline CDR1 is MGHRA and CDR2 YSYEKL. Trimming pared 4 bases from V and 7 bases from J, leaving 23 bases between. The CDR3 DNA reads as TGCGCCAGCAGCCTTGTCACCCAGGGGCCGTTTCGTGAGCAGTACTTC. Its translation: CASSLVTQGPFREQYF.

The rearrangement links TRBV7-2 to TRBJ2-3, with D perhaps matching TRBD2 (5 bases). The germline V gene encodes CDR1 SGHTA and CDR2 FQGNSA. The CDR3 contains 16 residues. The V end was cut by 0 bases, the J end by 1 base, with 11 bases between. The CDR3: CASSLALMRGTDTQYF. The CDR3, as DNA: TGTGCCAGCAGCTTAGCGCTTATGCGGGGCACAGATACGCAGTATTTT.

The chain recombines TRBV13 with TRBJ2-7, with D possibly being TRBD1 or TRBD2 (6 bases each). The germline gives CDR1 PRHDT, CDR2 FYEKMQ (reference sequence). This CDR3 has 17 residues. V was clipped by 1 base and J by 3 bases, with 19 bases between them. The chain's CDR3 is CASSLEGTGGSNYEQYF. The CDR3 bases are TGTGCCAGCAGCTTAGAAGGTACCGGGGGCAGTAACTACGAGCAGTACTTC. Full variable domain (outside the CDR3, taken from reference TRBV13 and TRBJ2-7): AAGVIQSPRHLIKEKRETATLKCYPIPRHDTVYWYQQGPGQDPQFLISFYEKMQSDKGSIPDRFSAQQFSDYHSELNMSSLELGDSALYFCASSLEGTGGSNYEQYFGPGTRLTVT.

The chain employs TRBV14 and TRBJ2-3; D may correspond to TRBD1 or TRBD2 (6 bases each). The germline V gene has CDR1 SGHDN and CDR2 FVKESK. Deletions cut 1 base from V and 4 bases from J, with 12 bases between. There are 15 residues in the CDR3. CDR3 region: CASSQVGGPADTQYF. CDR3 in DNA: TGTGCCAGCAGCCAAGTAGGGGGGCCCGCAGATACGCAGTATTTT.